The 27 T cell receptor beta chains below come from one sample, sequenced in a study of cytomegalovirus exposure and HLA in healthy donors. Researchers ran the PCR with 60 Vbeta and 13 Jbeta primers. The repertoire was sequenced with immunoSEQ multiplex PCR; TCRdb's copy has only in-frame clones and lacks some. The sample has roughly 120,000 clones, over 75% seen once; the top ten hold roughly 2.5%. Sequences were obtained from PBMCs. All receptors come from a woman aged 18-29 years in good health and CMV-seronegative.

This clone was seen just once. The chain recombines TRBV10-3 with TRBJ2-7, with 9 bases identical to TRBD1. Per germline, CDR1 ENHRY and CDR2 SYGVKD. The CDR3 loop spans 14 amino acids. After removal of 6 bases from V and 5 bases from J, the junction contained 8 bases not matched to a gene. CDR3 amino acids: CAISDPGQGNEQYV. CDR3 DNA sequence: TGTGCCATCAGCGACCCGGGACAGGGCAACGAGCAGTACGTC.

The chain links TRBV10-3 to TRBJ2-3, with D possibly TRBD2 on 7 matching bases. The CDR3 runs to 15 residues. Trimming removed 10 bases at V and 2 bases at J, with 19 bases between. Germline values: CDR1 ENHRY, CDR2 SYGVKD. The CDR3 is CATGKGGEVTDTQYF. CDR3 nucleotides: TGTGCCACCGGAAAAGGGGGGGAGGTCACAGATACGCAGTATTTT.

The V and J genes are TRBV27 and TRBJ1-5; D remains ambiguous. The ends were cut back, 5 bases at V and 5 bases at J, with 19 bases in the middle. Germline-derived CDR1 and CDR2 are MNHEY and SMNVEV (reference sequence). This CDR3 is built from 16 residues. The CDR3 nucleotides read TGTGCCAGCAGTGATCCTCGACGAGGGTGGGATCAGCCCCAGCATTTT. Its translation is CASSDPRRGWDQPQHF.

This chain links TRBV9 with TRBJ1-1; D gene ambiguous. Germline V lookup: CDR1 SGDLS, CDR2 YYNGEE. The CDR3 has 15 amino acids. V dropped 0 bases and J dropped 0 bases, with 9 bases sitting between them. The CDR3 reads CASSVGSALNTEAFF. CDR3 nucleotide sequence: TGTGCCAGCAGCGTAGGGAGTGCCCTGAACACTGAAGCTTTCTTT.

The J gene is TRBJ1-6, the V gene TRBV9; D remains ambiguous. Per the germline V gene, CDR1 is SGDLS and CDR2 is YYNGEE. V dropped 4 bases and J dropped 9 bases, with 11 bases sitting between them. The CDR3 loop spans 13 amino acids. The CDR3 region is CASSPSGGSPLHF. In nucleotides, the CDR3 is TGTGCCAGCAGCCCCTCCGGTGGTTCACCCCTCCACTTT.

The chain links TRBV7-2 to TRBJ2-1, with D hard to call. V was trimmed by 5 bases and J by 10 bases, leaving 12 bases between them. This CDR3 comprises 12 residues. Looked up from germline, CDR1 is SGHTA and CDR2 is FQGNSA. The CDR3 here is CASSDQTGEQFF. CDR3 sequence (DNA): TGTGCCAGCAGCGACCAGACCGGGGAGCAGTTCTTC.

The V call is TRBV7-2, the J call TRBJ2-7; D may be TRBD2 (7 bases). V lost 3 bases to trimming and J lost 0 bases, with 12 bases between them. CDR3 length: 15 residues. Germline V gene lookup returns CDR1 SGHTA and CDR2 FQGNSA. The CDR3 nucleotides are TGTGCCAGCAGCTTTGGGGGGGCCAACTCCTACGAGCAGTACTTC. Translated: CASSFGGANSYEQYF.

DNA for the CDR3: TGTGCCAGCAGCGGCGCGAGGACAGGGGCCGGGGGCTATGGCTACACCTTC. Translated, it gives CASSGARTGAGGYGYTF. The chain employs TRBV7-9 and TRBJ1-2, with TRBD1 identical over 9 bases. CDR1 is SEHNR and CDR2 is FQNEAQ in the germline V gene (reference sequence). The CDR3 totals 17 residues. V dropped 5 bases and J dropped 4; count of bases not matched to a gene: 14.

In its sample, this clone was seen a few times. The sample contains more than one DNA sequence encoding this CDR3. The gene calls are TRBV20-1 and TRBJ1-1, with D unclear. This CDR3 has 11 amino acids. The ends were cut back, 5 bases at V and 10 bases at J, with 14 bases in the middle. The V gene's germline CDR1 is DFQATT and CDR2 SNEGSKA (reference sequence). The CDR3 nucleotides read TGCAGTGCTCCGACTGGAACGGTAGCTTTCTTT. It encodes CSAPTGTVAFF.

The chain recombines TRBV29-1 with TRBJ1-1; TRBD1 is a possible D gene (5 bases). Germline V CDR1 and CDR2: SQVTM, ANQGSEA. Trimming pared 3 bases from V and 4 bases from J, leaving 9 bases between. This CDR3 is built from 12 residues. CDR3 bases: TGCAGCGTTGAGAGGGGAGGCACTGAAGCTTTCTTT. This translates into CSVERGGTEAFF. Using reference TRBV29-1 and TRBJ1-1 for the parts outside the CDR3, the full variable domain is SAVISQKPSRDICQRGTSLTIQCQVDSQVTMMFWYRQQPGQSLTLIATANQGSEATYESGFVIDKFPISRPNLTFSTLTVSNMSPEDSSIYLCSVERGGTEAFFGQGTRLTVV.

The table lists this clone with a few counts. This sequence joins TRBV15 and TRBJ1-2, with D tentatively TRBD1 (6 bases). V lost 0 bases, J lost 0 bases, and 8 bases lay in between. Germline values: CDR1 LNHNV, CDR2 YYDKDF (reference sequence). The CDR3 runs 15 residues. The CDR3 reads CATSRDRTANYGYTF. CDR3 sequence (DNA): TGTGCCACCAGCAGAGATAGGACAGCTAACTATGGCTACACCTTC. The variable domain in full, with the rest retrieved from reference TRBV15 and TRBJ1-2, is DAMVIQNPRYQVTQFGKPVTLSCSQTLNHNVMYWYQQKSSQAPKLLFHYYDKDFNNEADTPDNFQSRRPNTSFCFLDIRSPGLGDTAMYLCATSRDRTANYGYTFGSGTRLTVV.

This chain uses TRBV5-5 with TRBJ1-1; D unresolved. The CDR3 length is 13 residues. The germline CDR1 and CDR2 sequences are SGHKS and YYEKEE (reference sequence). Trimming left V 5 bases short and J 1 base short, with 9 bases between. The CDR3 DNA reads TGTGCCAGCAGTTATAAGAGGAACACTGAAGCTTTCTTT. As protein: CASSYKRNTEAFF.

The V and J genes are TRBV7-6 and TRBJ1-1; maybe TRBD1 (5 bases). This CDR3 has 13 amino acids. Germline CDR1 SGHVS, CDR2 FNYEAQ. Between the trimmed V and J ends, which lost 5 bases and 4 bases, there was a span of 11 bases. Here the CDR3 DNA reads TGTGCCAGCAGCCAGGAACAGGCCACTGAAGCTTTCTTT. This encodes CASSQEQATEAFF.

V gene TRBV27 combines with J gene TRBJ2-7; 9 bases fit TRBD1. Per germline, CDR1 MNHEY and CDR2 SMNVEV (reference sequence). This CDR3 comprises 14 residues. V gave up 5 bases and J gave up 6 bases; unmatched junction bases: 8. CDR3 DNA sequence: TGTGCCAGCAGTCTAGGGACAGGGATCGGCGAGCAGTACTTC. Translation: CASSLGTGIGEQYF.

The chain uses TRBV27 and TRBJ2-1; TRBD2 agrees at 12 bases. The CDR3 runs 16 residues. The ends lost 6 bases at V and 3 bases at J; junction bases unmatched: 6. CDR1 is MNHEY and CDR2 is SMNVEV in the germline V gene (reference sequence). The CDR3 DNA reads as TGTGCCAGCAGGCGACTAGCGGGGGTGTTCTACAATGAGCAGTTCTTC. This gives the protein CASRRLAGVFYNEQFF.

The rearrangement joins TRBV15 to TRBJ1-2; D gene uncertain. The germline V gene has CDR1 LNHNV and CDR2 YYDKDF (reference sequence). Deletions cut 0 bases from V and 9 bases from J, with 11 bases between. The CDR3 consists of 13 residues. This CDR3 reads CATSRDRVFSYTF. The CDR3 DNA is TGTGCCACCAGCAGAGATCGAGTTTTTAGCTACACCTTC.

The chain has TRBV19 and TRBJ1-1, with TRBD1 as a possible D gene (6 bases). This CDR3 is built from 14 residues. The V gene lost 4 bases and the J gene lost 4 bases, with 13 bases spanning the gap. Germline lookup yields CDR1 LNHDA and CDR2 SQIVND (reference sequence). CDR3 DNA: TGTGCCAGTAGTACCCAACAGGGTCTCACTGAAGCTTTCTTT. The encoded protein is CASSTQQGLTEAFF. Filled out from reference TRBV19 and TRBJ1-1, the complete variable domain reads DGGITQSPKYLFRKEGQNVTLSCEQNLNHDAMYWYRQDPGQGLRLIYYSQIVNDFQKGDIAEGYSVSREKKESFPLTVTSAQKNPTAFYLCASSTQQGLTEAFFGQGTRLTVV.

The rearrangement joins TRBV6-1 to TRBJ1-5; unclear D gene. The CDR3 is 13 amino acids. The V end was cut by 4 bases, the J end by 1 base, with 5 bases between. Looked up from germline, CDR1 is MNHNS and CDR2 is SASEGT. In DNA, the CDR3 is TGTGCCAGCAGTGTGTTAAGCAATCAGCCCCAGCATTTT. It encodes CASSVLSNQPQHF.

Only one count was recorded for this clone. This rearrangement joins TRBV11-3 to TRBJ2-2; D remains unclear. The germline CDR1 and CDR2 sequences are SGHNT and YENEEA. The CDR3 covers 14 residues. The V gene lost 3 bases and the J gene lost 1 base, with 6 bases spanning the gap. The CDR3 coding sequence is TGTGCCAGCAGCTTTAACAGGAACACCGGGGAGCTGTTTTTT. Translation gives CASSFNRNTGELFF.

V is TRBV19 and J is TRBJ2-7; the D gene is possibly TRBD2 (6 bases). Germline loops: CDR1 LNHDA, CDR2 SQIVND (reference sequence). This CDR3 has 14 residues. Trimming left V 6 bases short and J 1 base short, with 13 bases between. The CDR3 region has the DNA TGTGCCAGTAGCCTTGGGCGGGGTTCCTACGAGCAGTACTTC. Translation gives CASSLGRGSYEQYF.

This chain links TRBV4-1 with TRBJ2-1; 13 positions agree with TRBD2. This CDR3 has 17 residues. CDR1 MGHRA and CDR2 YSYEKL come from the germline V gene. Trimming cost V 2 bases and J 10 bases; bases outside gene matches: 11. CDR3 sequence: CASSQILGLAGAGEQFF. The CDR3, as DNA: TGCGCCAGCAGCCAAATACTAGGACTAGCGGGAGCAGGGGAGCAGTTCTTC.

The chain links TRBV4-2 to TRBJ2-5; no reliable D call. The CDR3 runs 14 residues. Germline values: CDR1 LGHNA, CDR2 YNFKEQ. Trimming pared 0 bases from V and 0 bases from J, leaving 5 bases between. Here the CDR3 DNA reads TGTGCCAGCAGCCAAGATAATAACCAAGAGACCCAGTACTTC. The encoded protein is CASSQDNNQETQYF.

CDR3 sequence (DNA): TGTGCCACCAGCACCCACAGGGGAGGTGGCTACACCTTC. It yields the protein CATSTHRGGGYTF. The V gene is TRBV15, the J gene TRBJ1-2; 7 bases are a match to TRBD1. V was clipped by 4 bases and J by 7 bases; unmatched bases: 6. The CDR3 is 13 amino acids. Germline values: CDR1 LNHNV, CDR2 YYDKDF (reference sequence). Variable domain in full (rest from reference TRBV15 and TRBJ1-2): DAMVIQNPRYQVTQFGKPVTLSCSQTLNHNVMYWYQQKSSQAPKLLFHYYDKDFNNEADTPDNFQSRRPNTSFCFLDIRSPGLGDTAMYLCATSTHRGGGYTFGSGTRLTVV.

This clone occurred a few times. As DNA, the CDR3 is TGTGCCAGCAGCTTGGTGGACAGGGAGAACACTGAAGCTTTCTTT. This translates into CASSLVDRENTEAFF. V and J are TRBV5-6 and TRBJ1-1; 8 bases agree with TRBD1. The CDR3 length is 15 residues. From germline, CDR1 is SGHDT and CDR2 YYEEEE. With V trimmed by 0 bases and J by 1 base, 2 bases remained unmatched.

The rearrangement links TRBV6-6 to TRBJ1-5; no definite D call. From germline, CDR1 is MNHNY and CDR2 SVGAGI (reference sequence). Trimming removed 7 bases from V and 0 bases from J, with 10 bases in between. The CDR3 is 14 residues long. The CDR3 sequence: CASTERISNQPQHF. Here the CDR3 DNA reads TGTGCCAGCACCGAGAGGATTAGCAATCAGCCCCAGCATTTT.

The V gene is TRBV19, the J gene TRBJ1-1; 7 bases fit TRBD1. The trim removed 4 bases at V and 5 bases at J, leaving 13 bases unmatched. CDR1 and CDR2 (germline): LNHDA, SQIVND (reference sequence). The length of the CDR3 is 16 residues. The CDR3 sequence is CASSKTGSIGMTEAFF. CDR3 DNA sequence: TGTGCCAGTAGTAAGACAGGGTCCATCGGAATGACTGAAGCTTTCTTT.

This chain's CDR3 is CASNRLAAYTDTQYF. In nucleotides, the CDR3 is TGTGCCAGCAACAGGTTGGCTGCGTACACAGATACGCAGTATTTT. The rearrangement links TRBV6-5 to TRBJ2-3, with a possible D match to TRBD1 (5 bases). V was pared by 7 bases and J by 2 bases, with 16 bases between. The CDR3 sequence is 15 residues long. Per germline, CDR1 MNHEY and CDR2 SVGAGI.